This passage covers 14 T cell receptor beta chains from one sample sequenced in a study of graft-versus-host responses after intestinal transplantation. Intraepithelial and lamina propria lymphocytes were isolated from graft specimens. Sequencing was performed with immunoSEQ multiplex PCR; in TCRdb, only in-frame clones are kept and a portion is missing. This sample yields about 3,300 clones, of which 79% are seen a single time; 6.7% belongs to the top ten. The sample was ileum tissue, taken approximately 18 and 21 days after intestinal transplantation. These receptors all stem from a human patient who received an intestinal transplant, so some T cells may come from the graft donor.

CDR3 sequence reads: CASSDRGFEQYF. For the CDR3, the DNA is TGTGCCAGCAGCGACAGGGGCTTCGAGCAGTACTTC. This chain links TRBV6-5 with TRBJ2-7; 8 nucleotides agree with TRBD1. Germline CDR1 MNHEY, CDR2 SVGAGI. Trimming took 6 bases from V and 6 from J; bases not matched to a gene: 4. There are 12 residues in the CDR3.

The chain carries TRBV6-5 and TRBJ2-5; either TRBD1 or TRBD2 may fit D (5 bases each). This CDR3 spans 14 amino acids. Trimming took off 5 bases at V and 7 bases at J, with 17 bases between the two ends. Germline V CDR1 and CDR2: MNHEY, SVGAGI. The CDR3 nucleotides are TGTGCCAGCAGTCGGGACCCCAAGGTGGGGACCCAGTACTTC. This encodes CASSRDPKVGTQYF.

The chain uses TRBV7-8 and TRBJ1-5; D call uncertain. The CDR3 is 15 amino acids. The V gene's germline CDR1 is SGHVS and CDR2 FQNEAQ. Trimming cost V 3 bases and J 0 bases, with 9 bases left between them. The CDR3 reads CASSFDDSSNQPQHF. DNA of the CDR3: TGTGCCAGCAGCTTCGACGATAGTAGCAATCAGCCCCAGCATTTT.

The chain is built from TRBV13 and TRBJ2-7; 7 bases match TRBD1. The length of the CDR3 is 13 residues. CDR1 and CDR2 (germline): PRHDT, FYEKMQ (reference sequence). V was clipped by 3 bases and J by 2 bases; unmatched bases: 1. CDR3 DNA sequence: TGTGCCAGCAGCTTCGGGACAGCCTACGAGCAGTACTTC. Translation: CASSFGTAYEQYF.

The chain carries TRBV6-5 and TRBJ2-1, with 12 bases aligning to TRBD2. The CDR3 loop spans 15 amino acids. Germline-derived CDR1 and CDR2 are MNHEY and SVGAGI. J lost 6 bases, V lost 6 bases, and 6 bases had no gene match. CDR3 DNA sequence: TGTGCCAGCAGCCTAGCGGGGGGGCCTGTCAATGAGCAGTTCTTC. This translates into CASSLAGGPVNEQFF.

The chain uses TRBV6-1 and TRBJ2-1; 7 bases map to TRBD1. The trim removed 7 bases at V and 5 bases at J, leaving 8 bases unmatched. Germline loops: CDR1 MNHNS, CDR2 SASEGT. This CDR3 comprises 14 residues. The DNA of the CDR3 is TGTGCCAGCATCGAGACAGGGCTGGACAATGAGCAGTTCTTC. It translates to CASIETGLDNEQFF.

The CDR3 region is CASSLSPRDMLDEQFF. The DNA of the CDR3 is TGTGCCAGCAGCTTATCACCCCGGGACATGCTCGATGAGCAGTTCTTC. The chain carries TRBV7-9 and TRBJ2-1, with a possible D match to TRBD1 (6 bases). CDR3 length: 16 residues. V gave up 2 bases and J gave up 8 bases, with 19 bases separating them. Germline V lookup: CDR1 SEHNR, CDR2 FQNEAQ (reference sequence).

Comment on this clone: The same CDR3 is also encoded by other DNA sequences in this sample. This chain uses TRBV18 with TRBJ2-3; D may correspond to TRBD1 or TRBD2 (5 bases each). V shed 2 bases and J shed 2 bases, with 8 bases lying between them. Germline loops: CDR1 KGHSH, CDR2 LQKENI. CDR3 length equals 14 residues. CDR3 coding DNA: TGTGCCAGCTCACCAGGGACGTACACAGATACGCAGTATTTT. Translating gives CASSPGTYTDTQYF.

CDR3 in amino acids: CASSPRGRDRGHEQYF. The CDR3 coding sequence is TGTGCCAGCAGCCCCCGGGGACGGGACAGGGGCCACGAGCAGTACTTC. The chain uses TRBV7-8 and TRBJ2-7; 10 bases align to TRBD1. Germline CDR1 and CDR2: SGHVS and FQNEAQ. J gave up 5 bases and V 5 bases, and 12 bases lay outside the gene matches. The CDR3 has 16 amino acids.

The table lists this clone with a count of one. This chain connects TRBV11-2 to TRBJ1-2, with no clear D. The CDR3 covers 12 residues. CDR1 SGHAT and CDR2 FQNNGV come from the germline V gene. V was trimmed by 4 bases and J by 6 bases, leaving 9 bases between them. The CDR3: CASSSHYNGYTF. The CDR3 coding sequence is TGTGCCAGCAGCTCGCACTACAATGGCTACACCTTC.

V and J are TRBV7-8 and TRBJ1-5; 8 bases agree with TRBD1. The CDR3 totals 15 residues. V trimming: 5 bases; J trimming: 1 base; junction bases outside the gene matches: 4. Per the germline V gene, CDR1 is SGHVS and CDR2 is FQNEAQ. The CDR3 bases are TGTGCCAGCAGCACGGACAGGGTCAGCAATCAGCCCCAGCATTTT. Amino acid sequence: CASSTDRVSNQPQHF.

The chain couples TRBV6-5 to TRBJ1-2, with D unresolved. This CDR3 region has 14 residues. Looked up from germline, CDR1 is MNHEY and CDR2 is SVGAGI. The V and J ends lost 6 bases and 4 bases respectively, with 15 bases between them. The CDR3 nucleotides read TGTGCCAGCAGCCCCATACAACAGAGCTATGGCTACACCTTC. Protein: CASSPIQQSYGYTF.

The V gene is TRBV7-8, the J gene TRBJ1-5; D unresolved. This CDR3 contains 15 residues. Deletions cut 5 bases from V and 0 bases from J, with 11 bases between. Germline CDR1 and CDR2: SGHVS and FQNEAQ. CDR3 nucleotides: TGTGCCAGCAGCCTAGAGGACGGTAGCAATCAGCCCCAGCATTTT. Translated: CASSLEDGSNQPQHF.

This chain joins TRBV6-6 and TRBJ1-2, with 9 bases lining up with TRBD1. Trimming at V came to 5 bases and at J to 3 bases, leaving 10 bases not matched to a gene. Per germline, CDR1 MNHNY and CDR2 SVGAGI (reference sequence). The CDR3 consists of 16 residues. CDR3 sequence reads: CASSGQQGAVDYGYTF. Written as DNA, the CDR3 is TGTGCCAGCAGTGGTCAACAGGGGGCGGTTGACTATGGCTACACCTTC.